A selection of T cell receptor beta chains follows, all from one sample in a study of blood T cell repertoires in COVID-19. Libraries were prepared by immunoSEQ multiplex PCR; TCRdb keeps only in-frame clonotypes and omits some of them. The sample lists approximately 250,000 clones, around four fifths occurring once. Sequenced sample: PBMCs or T cells enriched from blood (not recorded which). Receptors were obtained from a man between 25 and 39 years old with acute COVID-19. Each CDR3 is given without its conserved first and last residue. Rows give clone size only sometimes, using once, few, many, or a class for an expanded clone.

size	J	V	CDR3
-	TRBJ2-4	TRBV5-4	ASSVEASKNIQY
-	TRBJ2-2	TRBV28	ATTANTGELF
-	TRBJ1-2	TRBV15	ATSRDPQGTYGYT
once	TRBJ2-5	TRBV5-5	ASSSSGTGGETQY
-	TRBJ1-1	TRBV9	ASSVVRANTEAF
-	TRBJ2-1	TRBV5-1	ASSLNGQAYNEQF
-	TRBJ2-1	TRBV28	ASSLKRGGRNEQF
once	TRBJ1-1	TRBV7-8	ASGRKMNTEAF
-	TRBJ1-2	TRBV28	ASSSTGSGGYT
-	TRBJ2-2	TRBV5-4	ASSPKVSGRFGELF
-	TRBJ2-2	TRBV11-2	ASSQFGLAGGRNTGELF
-	TRBJ2-2	TRBV19	ASTFTRDTGELF
-	TRBJ1-1	TRBV7-2	ASSLDGSTGEAF
-	TRBJ1-2	TRBV3-1/TRBV3-2	ASSQARPLNRAYYGYT
once	TRBJ2-3	TRBV6-2/TRBV6-3	ASSTGTSEPINTQY
-	TRBJ2-4	TRBV19	ASSPLEGAKNIQY
-	TRBJ1-3	TRBV19	ASSSRGSGNTIY
-	TRBJ2-2	TRBV7-9	ASSSRGNTGELF
-	TRBJ1-5	TRBV18	ASSPQLGGQGTQPQH
-	TRBJ1-3	TRBV6-5	ASSKLSSGNTIY
-	TRBJ1-2	TRBV20-1	SASWSGLDGYT
-	TRBJ1-1	TRBV18	ASSQVGGTEAF
-	TRBJ1-4	TRBV3-1/TRBV3-2	ASSQKGLGTGGEKLF